Below, 11 T cell receptor beta chains from the same sample are listed, as sequenced in a study of cytomegalovirus exposure and HLA in healthy donors. Vbeta (60) and Jbeta (13) primers were used in the PCR. Data came from immunoSEQ multiplex PCR; TCRdb stores just in-frame clones and leaves some out. The sample consists of 85,000 to 130,000 clones, about 77% of them appearing once. The sequencing input was PBMCs. All receptors come from a woman in her 50s in good health and CMV-seropositive.

The CDR3 DNA sequence: TGTGCCAGCAGTATGTTTGCGAATGAGCAGTTCTTC. Translation gives CASSMFANEQFF. This rearrangement joins TRBV13 to TRBJ2-1; D is unresolved. The germline V gene has CDR1 PRHDT and CDR2 FYEKMQ (reference sequence). This CDR3 spans 12 amino acids. V lost 6 bases to trimming and J lost 7 bases, with 10 bases between them.

The chain couples TRBV5-1 to TRBJ2-7; 9 bases match TRBD2. J was trimmed by 1 base and V by 3 bases; bases with no gene match: 8. Per germline, CDR1 SGHRS and CDR2 YFSETQ. CDR3 length equals 16 residues. As DNA, the CDR3 is TGCGCCAGCAGCTCCTGGACTAGCGACGGATCCTACGAGCAGTACTTC. Amino acids: CASSSWTSDGSYEQYF.

The chain combines TRBV10-3 with TRBJ1-6; 7 bases map to TRBD1. The CDR3 is 15 residues long. Germline V lookup: CDR1 ENHRY, CDR2 SYGVKD. V lost 2 bases to trimming and J lost 9 bases; unmatched junction nucleotides: 7. The DNA of the CDR3 is TGTGCCATCAGTGAGGCACAGGGGACTGGTTCACCCCTCCACTTT. Translating gives CAISEAQGTGSPLHF.

The V and J genes are TRBV18 and TRBJ1-1, with D hard to call. The CDR3 runs 14 residues. Germline values: CDR1 KGHSH, CDR2 LQKENI. The V end was cut by 3 bases, the J end by 11 bases, with 19 bases between. CDR3 DNA: TGTGCCAGCTCACCCCCCATGCAGCGGCAGGACGCTTTCTTT. Protein sequence: CASSPPMQRQDAFF.

A single count supports this clone. The chain combines TRBV6-1 with TRBJ1-1; D perhaps matches TRBD1 (6 bases). Trimming removed 3 bases from V and 10 bases from J, with 12 bases in between. Germline values: CDR1 MNHNS, CDR2 SASEGT. CDR3 length equals 12 residues. The CDR3 nucleotides read TGTGCCAGCAGTGACAGGGGATCTTTAGCTTTCTTT. Encoded protein: CASSDRGSLAFF.

The chain has TRBV6-1 and TRBJ1-5; D is unclear. CDR1 is MNHNS, CDR2 SASEGT, per germline. The CDR3 runs 12 residues. V lost 3 bases and J 5 bases, leaving 5 bases between the germline ends. CDR3 loop: CASSDTDQPQHF. The CDR3 DNA is TGTGCCAGCAGTGACACAGATCAGCCCCAGCATTTT.

This chain joins TRBV10-2 and TRBJ2-1; 8 bases fit TRBD2. The CDR3 sequence is 16 residues long. Trimming removed 0 bases from V and 8 bases from J; junction bases left unmatched: 9. Germline V gene lookup returns CDR1 WSHSY and CDR2 SAAADI. The CDR3 sequence: CASSESGGAFIYEQFF. The CDR3 coding sequence is TGCGCCAGCAGTGAGTCCGGGGGGGCCTTTATATATGAGCAGTTCTTC.

This chain's CDR3 is CAWSVEGWDTEAFF. The CDR3 region has the DNA TGTGCCTGGAGTGTAGAGGGATGGGACACTGAAGCTTTCTTT. The chain combines TRBV30 with TRBJ1-1; D not certain. CDR1 GTSNPN and CDR2 SVGIG come from the germline V gene (reference sequence). CDR3 length: 14 amino acids. V was pared by 0 bases and J by 3 bases, with 11 bases between.

The chain employs TRBV9 and TRBJ2-1; D perhaps matches TRBD1 (5 bases). Germline V CDR1 and CDR2: SGDLS, YYNGEE. V gave up 0 bases and J gave up 12 bases, with 22 bases separating them. The CDR3 has 16 residues. The CDR3 nucleotides are TGTGCCAGCAGCGTAGAGAGAGTCGTCAGCCAGGGTGCGCAGTTCTTC. The encoded protein is CASSVERVVSQGAQFF.

The V gene is TRBV6-1, the J gene TRBJ2-3, with 7 bases that match TRBD2. The V segment lost 7 bases and the J segment 5 bases; nucleotides outside the gene matches: 9. The CDR3 runs to 14 residues. Per germline, CDR1 MNHNS and CDR2 SASEGT. The chain's CDR3 is CASKVGGPGDTQYF. DNA for the CDR3: TGTGCCAGCAAGGTGGGAGGGCCTGGAGATACGCAGTATTTT.

This clone was counted a few times. The genes are TRBV6-6 and TRBJ1-1, with D unresolved. This CDR3 is built from 16 residues. Deletions cut 2 bases from V and 3 bases from J, with 16 bases between. CDR1 is MNHNY, CDR2 SVGAGI, per germline (reference sequence). The CDR3 DNA is TGTGCCAGCAGTTACCCCCAGTCGGGTATCGACACTGAAGCTTTCTTT. Protein: CASSYPQSGIDTEAFF.